The 29 T cell receptor beta chains given below trace back to one sample, sequenced in a study of T cells in Graves' hyperthyroidism and ophthalmopathy. RNA transcripts provided the source from which TCR beta CDR3 regions were amplified. An initial round of RT-PCR targeting the TCR CDR3 relied on the HTBI primer set. TCRdb processed the multiplex PCR reads anew with MiXCR; each CDR3 protein has one entry. This table has a few hundred thousand distinct CDR3 sequences, roughly 15% appearing once. The sequenced sample was blood. These receptors came from a woman aged 18-35 years with Graves' hyperthyroidism.

This clonotype has a handful of counts. The chain carries TRBV10-3 and TRBJ2-7; tentative D call: TRBD1 (6 bases). CDR3 length: 16 residues. CDR1 ENHRY and CDR2 SYGVKD come from the germline V gene. The ends were cut back, 4 bases at V and 0 bases at J, with 16 bases in the middle. CDR3 sequence reads: CAISGFTGLRSYEQYF. CDR3 nucleotide sequence: TGTGCCATCAGTGGATTTACAGGGCTTCGCTCCTACGAGCAGTACTTC.

Ten or more counts support this clonotype. The rearrangement joins TRBV6-1 to TRBJ2-4, with 14 positions matching TRBD2. The length of the CDR3 is 16 residues. The germline gives CDR1 MNHNS, CDR2 SASEGT. Unmatched junction bases numbered 1, after V lost 0 bases and J lost 6 bases. The DNA for the CDR3 is TGTGCCAGCAGTGAAGCAGGGACTAGCGGGAGAAACATTCAGTACTTC. Its translation: CASSEAGTSGRNIQYF.

This clonotype was seen a single time. The chain carries TRBV6-5 and TRBJ2-2; the D is unclear. V was shortened by 2 bases and J by 6 bases, with 7 bases between the two germline ends. The CDR3 is 13 residues long. Germline-derived CDR1 and CDR2 are MNHEY and SVGAGI. CDR3 sequence: CASSYIAAGELFF. In DNA, the CDR3 is TGTGCCAGCAGTTACATAGCAGCCGGGGAGCTGTTTTTT.

The chain couples TRBV10-2 to TRBJ2-5; 12 nucleotides agree with TRBD2. With V trimmed by 6 bases and J by 5 bases, 7 bases remained unmatched. This CDR3 spans 15 amino acids. Per germline, CDR1 WSHSY and CDR2 SAAADI. The CDR3 region has the DNA TGCGCCAGCAGCCAAGGACTAGCGGGGAAGGAGACCCAGTACTTC. As protein: CASSQGLAGKETQYF.

This clonotype has a handful of counts. The chain joins TRBV2 to TRBJ1-2; 9 bases fit TRBD1. The trim removed 5 bases at V and 0 bases at J, leaving 10 bases unmatched. The CDR3 runs to 17 residues. CDR1 and CDR2 from the germline V gene are SNHLY and FYNNEI. CDR3 residues: CASSLFPGQGTNYGYTF. The CDR3 DNA follows: TGTGCCAGCAGTCTATTTCCGGGACAGGGAACTAACTATGGCTACACCTTC.

In this sample, this clonotype turned up many times. V and J are TRBV20-1 and TRBJ2-1; 7 bases are shared with TRBD2. CDR3 length: 15 amino acids. Germline CDR1 and CDR2: DFQATT and SNEGSKA (reference sequence). The trim removed 1 base at V and 1 base at J, leaving 4 bases unmatched. In DNA, the CDR3 is TGCAGTGCTAGAGGGGGGGAGGGGTCCTACAATGAGCAGTTCTTC. Translated: CSARGGEGSYNEQFF.

The chain combines TRBV29-1 with TRBJ2-1, with D unclear. Germline values: CDR1 SQVTM, CDR2 ANQGSEA. The ends were cut back, 3 bases at V and 2 bases at J, with 11 bases in the middle. CDR3 size: 14 residues. The CDR3 is CSVECESTYNEQFF. In nucleotides, the CDR3 is TGCAGCGTTGAGTGTGAATCGACCTACAATGAGCAGTTCTTC.

The chain couples TRBV20-1 to TRBJ2-7; 7 bases agree with TRBD2. This CDR3 comprises 16 residues. Losses at the gene ends were 6 bases for V and 5 bases for J; bases not matched to a gene: 19. CDR1 is DFQATT, CDR2 SNEGSKA, per germline (reference sequence). The CDR3 bases are TGCAGTGCCTCTTATCTAGCAGCGGGGCTTTTCAACGAGCAGTACTTC. Translating it yields CSASYLAAGLFNEQYF.

Many counts were recorded for this clonotype. This chain joins TRBV6-4 and TRBJ2-1; D ambiguous. The V end was cut by 6 bases, the J end by 3 bases, with 9 bases between. This CDR3 comprises 13 residues. The germline V gene encodes CDR1 MRHNA and CDR2 SNTAGT. DNA of the CDR3: TGTGCCAGCAGCGCAAACAGCTACAATGAGCAGTTCTTC. Translated, it gives CASSANSYNEQFF.

This clonotype was seen ten or more times. The rearrangement links TRBV10-3 to TRBJ2-7; TRBD2 matches at 13 bases. V gave up 7 bases and J gave up 4 bases; unmatched junction bases: 4. The CDR3 runs 14 residues. Germline V lookup: CDR1 ENHRY, CDR2 SYGVKD. CDR3 bases: TGTGCCATCACCCCGGGACTAGCGGGGTACGAGCAGTACTTC. This encodes CAITPGLAGYEQYF.

This chain connects TRBV5-1 to TRBJ2-1, with 11 bases aligning to TRBD2. V shed 4 bases, J shed 11 bases, and the junction held 11 bases outside the gene matches. The CDR3 loop spans 15 amino acids. Germline CDR1 is SGHRS and CDR2 is YFSETQ. CDR3 coding DNA: TGCGCCAGCAGCGTGGCTAGCGGGAGGTTGGGCCAGCAGTTCTTC. This gives the protein CASSVASGRLGQQFF.

The rearrangement joins TRBV2 to TRBJ2-3; TRBD2 matches at 16 bases. The CDR3 length is 18 residues. After removal of 6 bases from V and 1 base from J, the junction contained 7 bases not matched to a gene. Germline values: CDR1 SNHLY, CDR2 FYNNEI. For the CDR3, the DNA is TGTGCCAGCAGCCAGGGACTAGCGGGAGGGCGAGGCACAGATACGCAGTATTTT. Its translation: CASSQGLAGGRGTDTQYF. Filled out from reference TRBV2 and TRBJ2-3, the complete variable domain reads EPEVTQTPSHQVTQMGQEVILRCVPISNHLYFYWYRQILGQKVEFLVSFYNNEISEKSEIFDDQFSVERPDGSNFTLKIRSTKLEDSAMYFCASSQGLAGGRGTDTQYFGPGTRLTVL.

As for this clonotype: Possible read error: a much larger clone is one base away. The CDR3 here is CASSVGVGRETQYF. The DNA of the CDR3 is TGTGCCAGCAGCGTAGGGGTCGGAAGAGAGACCCAGTACTTC. The gene calls are TRBV9 and TRBJ2-5; D gene uncertain. The V and J ends lost 0 bases and 4 bases respectively, with 10 bases between them. This CDR3 has 14 amino acids. Germline V gene lookup returns CDR1 SGDLS and CDR2 YYNGEE.

The chain carries TRBV6-2 or TRBV6-3 and TRBJ2-7; D is unresolved. The CDR3 spans 16 residues. The V end lost 2 bases, the J end lost 2 bases, and 16 bases lay between the germline ends. From germline, CDR1 is MNHEY and CDR2 SVGEGT. CDR3 sequence reads: CASSYRSGSPTYEQYF. DNA of the CDR3: TGTGCCAGCAGTTACCGGTCGGGTTCGCCCACCTACGAGCAGTACTTC.

CDR3 sequence reads: CASSLDRVGETQYF. The CDR3 nucleotides read TGTGCCAGCAGCTTAGATCGGGTAGGGGAGACCCAGTACTTC. This chain uses TRBV11-2 with TRBJ2-5; no definite D call. The CDR3 contains 14 residues. Trimming pared 0 bases from V and 5 bases from J, leaving 10 bases between. Germline CDR1 reads SGHAT; CDR2 reads FQNNGV.

This clonotype came up many times. The chain is built from TRBV18 and TRBJ2-2; D uncertain. This CDR3 is built from 12 residues. The germline V gene has CDR1 KGHSH and CDR2 LQKENI. V dropped 1 base and J dropped 14 bases, with 11 bases sitting between them. CDR3 sequence (DNA): TGTGCCAGCTCACCACGCATCGGCGAACTGTTTTTT. Its translation is CASSPRIGELFF. Filled out from reference TRBV18 and TRBJ2-2, the complete variable domain reads NAGVMQNPRHLVRRRGQEARLRCSPMKGHSHVYWYRQLPEEGLKFMVYLQKENIIDESGMPKERFSAEFPKEGPSILRIQQVVRGDSAAYFCASSPRIGELFFGEGSRLTVL.

This clonotype was seen at least ten times. The chain employs TRBV7-2 and TRBJ2-3; D is unresolved. From germline, CDR1 is SGHTA and CDR2 FQGNSA. The CDR3 sequence is 14 residues long. Trimming pared 2 bases from V and 4 bases from J, leaving 10 bases between. As DNA, the CDR3 is TGTGCCAGCAGCTTATCCCGGTCCGCAGATACGCAGTATTTT. Translation gives CASSLSRSADTQYF. Full variable domain (remainder filled in from reference TRBV7-2 and TRBJ2-3): GAGVSQSPSNKVTEKGKDVELRCDPISGHTALYWYRQSLGQGLEFLIYFQGNSAPDKSGLPSDRFSAERTGGSVSTLTIQRTQQEDSAVYLCASSLSRSADTQYFGPGTRLTVL.

The genes are TRBV6-1 and TRBJ2-7, with D possibly TRBD1 on 5 matching bases. The CDR3 covers 14 residues. Looked up from germline, CDR1 is MNHNS and CDR2 is SASEGT. With 5 bases removed from V and 0 bases from J, the gap between germline ends came to 11 bases. The CDR3 reads CASSTSGFSYEQYF. The CDR3 DNA is TGTGCCAGCAGTACCTCAGGGTTCTCCTACGAGCAGTACTTC.

Ten or more counts support this clonotype. The chain links TRBV20-1 to TRBJ2-3; no clear D gene. The CDR3 consists of 16 residues. Germline assignment: CDR1 DFQATT and CDR2 SNEGSKA (reference sequence). V gave up 3 bases and J gave up 0 bases, with 16 bases separating them. The CDR3 DNA is TGCAGTGCTAGTCCCCTGGCAGCGTTTAGCACAGATACGCAGTATTTT. It codes for CSASPLAAFSTDTQYF.

This clonotype is medium-sized within its sample. The gene calls are TRBV5-1 and TRBJ1-1, with unresolved D. This CDR3 spans 15 amino acids. The ends were cut back, 0 bases at V and 5 bases at J, with 14 bases in the middle. Germline V lookup: CDR1 SGHRS, CDR2 YFSETQ. CDR3 sequence (DNA): TGCGCCAGCAGCTTGGAGCAGCTTGGTAGGACTGAAGCTTTCTTT. Translated, it gives CASSLEQLGRTEAFF.

This clonotype was counted only a few times. DNA for the CDR3: TGTGCCAGCAGTTCGGGACAGGGGGTTGCCACTGAAGCTTTCTTT. Its translation: CASSSGQGVATEAFF. This chain joins TRBV28 and TRBJ1-1, with 11 bases aligning to TRBD1. V lost 4 bases to trimming and J lost 4 bases; unmatched junction nucleotides: 5. Germline assignment: CDR1 MDHEN and CDR2 SYDVKM. The CDR3 runs to 15 residues.

This clonotype has ten or more counts. The rearrangement joins TRBV5-1 to TRBJ2-3, with D tentatively TRBD1 (6 bases). The CDR3 is made up of 14 amino acids. Looked up from germline, CDR1 is SGHRS and CDR2 is YFSETQ. V lost 4 bases to trimming and J lost 0 bases, with 9 bases between them. In DNA, the CDR3 is TGCGCCAGCAGCGCGACAGGAAGCACAGATACGCAGTATTTT. The encoded protein is CASSATGSTDTQYF.

This clonotype has only a few counts. A junction end diverges from the germline sequence, so it may reflect a read error. The chain is built from TRBV6-6 and TRBJ1-1; no firm D call. Germline V CDR1 and CDR2: MNHNY, SVGAGI (reference sequence). The CDR3 has 14 residues. The CDR3 region is CTSSYSTAQNEAFF. The DNA of the CDR3 is TGTACCAGCAGTTACTCGACGGCTCAAAACGAAGCTTTCTTT.

This clonotype was recorded many times. The chain combines TRBV29-1 with TRBJ2-3, with 10 bases lining up with TRBD2. Germline V gene lookup returns CDR1 SQVTM and CDR2 ANQGSEA. V gave up 7 bases and J gave up 2 bases; unmatched junction bases: 6. The CDR3 is 14 residues long. The CDR3 sequence is CSARTSGYTDTQYF. CDR3 coding DNA: TGCAGCGCAAGGACTAGCGGATACACAGATACGCAGTATTTT.

This clonotype was seen more than once but under ten times. A much larger clone sits a single nucleotide away, making a read error possible. This chain uses TRBV20-1 with TRBJ2-3, with 12 nucleotides matching TRBD2. Germline CDR1 DFQATT, CDR2 SNEGSKA (reference sequence). The CDR3 length is 17 residues. V was pared by 1 base and J by 1 base, with 6 bases of the junction left unmatched. Here the CDR3 reads CSARGRLAGVGTDTQYF. In nucleotides, the CDR3 is TGCAGTGCTAGAGGGAGACTAGCGGGAGTCGGCACAGATACGCAGTATTTT.

J is TRBJ1-3 and V is TRBV7-6; perhaps TRBD1 as D (6 bases). Germline V CDR1 and CDR2: SGHVS, FNYEAQ. The CDR3 runs 16 residues. V gave up 5 bases and J gave up 4 bases, with 18 bases separating them. The DNA for the CDR3 is TGTGCCAGCAGCCCCTTGGCGGGGGCAAGCGGAAACACCATATATTTT. Encoded protein: CASSPLAGASGNTIYF.

Note on this clonotype: A much larger clone differs from this one at a single base, so this may be a read error. The chain recombines TRBV2 with TRBJ1-2, with D maybe TRBD1 (5 bases). Germline V gene sequence: CDR1 SNHLY, CDR2 FYNNEI. The CDR3 sequence is 12 residues long. V lost 3 bases and J 4 bases, leaving 6 bases between the germline ends. CDR3 region: CASSEGVYGYTF. As DNA, the CDR3 is TGTGCCAGCAGTGAGGGGGTCTATGGCTACACCTTC.

This chain joins TRBV20-1 and TRBJ2-3; TRBD2 matches 12 bases. The V and J ends lost 5 bases and 3 bases, in that order; junction bases with no gene match: 15. The CDR3 consists of 18 residues. Germline CDR1 is DFQATT and CDR2 is SNEGSKA (reference sequence). The CDR3 here is CSARPSLGLAGGTDTQYF. In DNA, the CDR3 is TGCAGTGCTCGCCCCTCGCTCGGGCTAGCGGGAGGGACAGATACGCAGTATTTT.

This clonotype occurred many times. This rearrangement joins TRBV27 to TRBJ2-7, with TRBD2 matching 9 bases. CDR1 and CDR2 from the germline V gene are MNHEY and SMNVEV (reference sequence). The V segment lost 5 bases and the J segment 5 bases; nucleotides outside the gene matches: 10. CDR3 size: 15 residues. CDR3 nucleotide sequence: TGTGCCAGCAGTGCCGGGACTAGCCTGCAGGACGAGCAGTACTTC. Its protein is CASSAGTSLQDEQYF.